The 26 T cell receptor beta chains below all came from one sample that was sequenced in a study of blood T cell repertoires in COVID-19. Assay used: immunoSEQ multiplex PCR; TCRdb lists only in-frame clones, some missing. The table lists 150,000 or so clones, approximately 80% of them singletons. Specimen: PBMCs or T cells enriched from blood (not recorded which). Receptor source: a woman in her forties or fifties who had recovered from COVID-19.

With regard to this clone: The same CDR3 can be traced to other DNA sequences in this sample. The chain has TRBV29-1 and TRBJ1-5; D call uncertain. The CDR3 is made up of 12 amino acids. Germline assignment: CDR1 SQVTM and CDR2 ANQGSEA. Trimming pared 4 bases from V and 4 bases from J, leaving 8 bases between. The CDR3 is CSVGQSNQPQHF. The CDR3, as DNA: TGCAGCGTTGGGCAGTCGAATCAGCCCCAGCATTTT.

This chain uses TRBV28 with TRBJ1-3; 7 nucleotides line up with TRBD1. Unmatched junction bases numbered 6, after V lost 6 bases and J lost 4 bases. This CDR3 is built from 14 residues. Germline CDR1 reads MDHEN; CDR2 reads SYDVKM. The CDR3 DNA sequence: TGTGCCAGCAGCCTGACAGGGCCCGGAAACACCATATATTTT. Protein product: CASSLTGPGNTIYF.

The chain is built from TRBV3-1 (or the pseudogene TRBV3-2) and TRBJ2-1, with 9 bases fitting TRBD2. The CDR3 covers 17 residues. The J segment lost 9 bases and the V segment lost 0 bases, leaving 12 bases of the junction unmatched. Germline assignment: CDR1 LGHDT and CDR2 YNNKEL (reference sequence). The CDR3 reads CASSQDWGGGASLEQFF. In nucleotides, the CDR3 is TGTGCCAGCAGCCAAGATTGGGGCGGGGGGGCTTCTCTTGAGCAGTTCTTC.

This chain uses TRBV29-1 with TRBJ2-5; tentative D call: TRBD2 (6 bases). The CDR3 sequence is 14 residues long. Deletions cut 4 bases from V and 1 base from J, with 13 bases between. Germline CDR1 and CDR2: SQVTM and ANQGSEA. Here the CDR3 DNA reads TGCAGCGTTGTCGAGTGGCGGGGCCAAGAGACCCAGTACTTC. Protein product: CSVVEWRGQETQYF.

The V gene is TRBV2, the J gene TRBJ2-1; TRBD1 aligns across 7 bases. After removal of 6 bases from V and 12 bases from J, the junction contained 11 bases not matched to a gene. Germline lookup yields CDR1 SNHLY and CDR2 FYNNEI. This CDR3 spans 13 amino acids. As DNA, the CDR3 is TGTGCCAGCAGAAGGGACAGTTCAGGGATGCAGTTCTTC. Its protein is CASRRDSSGMQFF.

Written as DNA, the CDR3 is TGTGCCAGCAGCCTCCGCCACGGACAGGCGAATTGGAGGGAAAAACTGTTTTTT. This sequence encodes CASSLRHGQANWREKLFF. The chain is built from TRBV5-4 and TRBJ1-4; 7 bases are shared with TRBD1. The CDR3 loop spans 18 amino acids. V shed 4 bases and J 8 bases; nucleotides not matched to a gene: 20. Germline CDR1 SGHNT, CDR2 YYREEE (reference sequence).

The rearrangement uses TRBV5-1 and TRBJ2-7; D is possibly TRBD1 (6 bases). This CDR3 is built from 14 residues. CDR1 is SGHRS and CDR2 is YFSETQ in the germline V gene. V shed 0 bases and J shed 4 bases, with 11 bases lying between them. The CDR3 spells CASSLGSGEYEQYV. In DNA form, the CDR3 reads TGCGCCAGCAGCTTGGGTTCAGGGGAGTACGAGCAGTACGTC.

The chain recombines TRBV5-5 with TRBJ1-1; D uncertain. Germline V CDR1 and CDR2: SGHKS, YYEKEE (reference sequence). V was clipped by 4 bases and J by 1 base, with 11 bases between them. The length of the CDR3 is 14 residues. CDR3 amino acids: CASSPWRGNTEAFF. The CDR3 coding sequence is TGTGCCAGCAGCCCTTGGAGAGGGAACACTGAAGCTTTCTTT.

V and J are TRBV7-9 and TRBJ2-3; 9 nucleotides line up with TRBD1. Germline V gene data show CDR1 as SEHNR and CDR2 as FQNEAQ (reference sequence). Losses at the gene ends were 2 bases for V and 3 bases for J; bases not matched to a gene: 3. The CDR3 is 15 residues long. In DNA, the CDR3 is TGTGCCAGCAGCTTAACAGGGGGCAGGACAGATACGCAGTATTTT. This translates into CASSLTGGRTDTQYF.

The chain recombines TRBV5-5 with TRBJ2-6, with D maybe TRBD2 (6 bases). The CDR3 totals 19 residues. Per the germline V gene, CDR1 is SGHKS and CDR2 is YYEKEE (reference sequence). Trimming stripped 0 bases from V and 0 bases from J, with 16 bases between. CDR3 nucleotides: TGTGCCAGCAGCTTGGCCGGAGGGTTCATCGGCTCTGGGGCCAACGTCCTGACTTTC. This translates into CASSLAGGFIGSGANVLTF.

The chain links TRBV19 to TRBJ1-4; 7 bases are a match to TRBD1. The CDR3 has 13 amino acids. J lost 0 bases, V lost 8 bases, and 0 bases had no gene match. CDR1 is LNHDA and CDR2 is SQIVND in the germline V gene (reference sequence). The CDR3 protein is CASGTATNEKLFF. CDR3 nucleotide sequence: TGTGCCAGTGGGACAGCAACTAATGAAAAACTGTTTTTT.

The chain joins TRBV10-2 to TRBJ1-1, with 7 nucleotides matching TRBD1. Germline-derived CDR1 and CDR2 are WSHSY and SAAADI. This CDR3 has 13 residues. V lost 4 bases and J lost 4; bases outside the gene matches: 3. CDR3 loop: CASSGQGVTEAFF. The CDR3 DNA reads TGCGCCAGCAGTGGGCAGGGGGTCACTGAAGCTTTCTTT.

The V call is TRBV7-2, the J call TRBJ2-1; 7 positions agree with TRBD2. Germline V gene data show CDR1 as SGHTA and CDR2 as FQGNSA. This CDR3 is built from 13 residues. V was pared by 3 bases and J by 7 bases, with 3 bases of the junction left unmatched. CDR3 bases: TGTGCCAGCAGCTTGGCGGGGGTTAATGAGCAGTTCTTC. Residues: CASSLAGVNEQFF.

The V and J genes are TRBV15 and TRBJ2-7; maybe TRBD1 (6 bases). The germline V gene encodes CDR1 LNHNV and CDR2 YYDKDF (reference sequence). Deletions cut 6 bases from V and 4 bases from J, with 13 bases between. This CDR3 has 13 residues. The CDR3 loop is CATSRTQGYEQYV. For the CDR3, the DNA is TGTGCCACCAGTCGAACACAGGGTTACGAGCAGTACGTC.

The chain is built from TRBV11-1 and TRBJ2-4; 10 bases align to TRBD1. There are 14 residues in the CDR3. Trimming at V came to 5 bases and at J to 8 bases, leaving 6 bases not matched to a gene. The V gene's germline CDR1 is SGHAT and CDR2 FQDESV (reference sequence). CDR3 region: CASSPGQGWDIQYF. DNA of the CDR3: TGTGCCAGCAGCCCGGGACAGGGGTGGGACATTCAGTACTTC.

The chain uses TRBV14 and TRBJ1-2, with a possible D match to TRBD1 (6 bases). The V gene lost 1 base and the J gene lost 7 bases, with 13 bases spanning the gap. Germline V gene data show CDR1 as SGHDN and CDR2 as FVKESK. This CDR3 has 14 residues. Here the CDR3 DNA reads TGTGCCAGCAGCCAAGGTTCAGGGGCGATTGGCTACACCTTC. This codes for CASSQGSGAIGYTF.

This clone was seen a few times. This chain uses TRBV2 with TRBJ1-6; D gene unclear. Looked up from germline, CDR1 is SNHLY and CDR2 is FYNNEI. The CDR3 consists of 16 residues. Deletions cut 7 bases from V and 9 bases from J, with 22 bases between. The CDR3 loop is CASKYDPGLKGSPLHF. CDR3 nucleotides: TGTGCCAGCAAATACGATCCGGGATTAAAAGGTTCACCCCTCCACTTT.

The rearrangement uses TRBV5-1 and TRBJ1-5; 9 bases line up with TRBD1. The CDR3 sequence is 15 residues long. Germline trimming cut 0 bases from V and 4 bases from J; bases unmatched to any gene: 2. Germline CDR1 reads SGHRS; CDR2 reads YFSETQ. The CDR3 DNA reads TGCGCCAGCAGCTTGGGACAGGGGGGAAATCAGCCCCAGCATTTT. It translates to CASSLGQGGNQPQHF.

The rearrangement links TRBV12-5 to TRBJ1-2, with D uncertain. Germline CDR1 and CDR2: LGHNT and FRNRAP. This CDR3 is built from 13 residues. With 5 bases removed from V and 6 bases from J, the gap between germline ends came to 13 bases. DNA of the CDR3: TGTGCTAGTGGTACCCCGGGGAAGAATGGCTACACCTTC. It specifies CASGTPGKNGYTF.

The chain joins TRBV5-4 to TRBJ1-2; 8 positions agree with TRBD1. The CDR3 extends over 15 amino acids. CDR1 is SGHNT and CDR2 is YYREEE in the germline V gene (reference sequence). V shed 2 bases, J shed 4 bases, and the junction held 7 bases outside the gene matches. CDR3 sequence: CASSFGPGQVYGYTF. The DNA of the CDR3 is TGTGCCAGCAGCTTTGGGCCGGGACAGGTCTATGGCTACACCTTC. The whole variable domain, remainder taken from reference TRBV5-4 and TRBJ1-2, is ETGVTQSPTHLIKTRGQQVTLRCSSQSGHNTVSWYQQALGQGPQFIFQYYREEENGRGNFPPRFSGLQFPNYSSELNVNALELDDSALYLCASSFGPGQVYGYTFGSGTRLTVV.

V usage is TRBV29-1 and J usage is TRBJ1-4, with D perhaps matching TRBD1 (6 bases). V was cut by 4 bases and J by 3 bases, with 12 bases left in between. Germline CDR1 reads SQVTM; CDR2 reads ANQGSEA. The CDR3 is made up of 14 amino acids. The DNA for the CDR3 is TGCAGCGTTGGAAGGGGACAATCTAATGAAAAACTGTTTTTT. It specifies CSVGRGQSNEKLFF.

This clone was seen just once. The rearrangement uses TRBV27 and TRBJ1-2; D unclear. V was trimmed by 6 bases and J by 2 bases, leaving 19 bases between them. This CDR3 region has 16 residues. CDR1 is MNHEY and CDR2 is SMNVEV in the germline V gene (reference sequence). The DNA of the CDR3 is TGTGCCAGCAGCCTGACCCCTGTGGAGATCAACTATGGCTACACCTTC. It translates to CASSLTPVEINYGYTF.

This chain joins TRBV27 and TRBJ1-5, with 9 bases lining up with TRBD1. The V gene end was trimmed by 5 bases and the J gene end by 15 bases; junction bases not matched to a gene: 17. Germline CDR1 is MNHEY and CDR2 is SMNVEV (reference sequence). The length of the CDR3 is 15 residues. In nucleotides, the CDR3 is TGTGCCAGCAGTAGAGCGACAGGGGGGTCCGGGGTTTGGCATTTT. This translates into CASSRATGGSGVWHF.

The chain joins TRBV6-5 to TRBJ2-2, with D maybe TRBD2 (5 bases). This CDR3 has 15 residues. Germline loops: CDR1 MNHEY, CDR2 SVGAGI. V dropped 6 bases and J dropped 3 bases, with 14 bases sitting between them. CDR3 coding DNA: TGTGCCAGCAGGCCACTAGTATGGGACACCGGGGAGCTGTTTTTT. Translation gives CASRPLVWDTGELFF.

This chain connects TRBV27 to TRBJ2-4; 10 bases line up with TRBD2. CDR1 MNHEY and CDR2 SMNVEV come from the germline V gene (reference sequence). After removal of 1 base from V and 0 bases from J, the junction contained 9 bases not matched to a gene. The CDR3 is 19 amino acids. CDR3 sequence: CASSLWAASGSIAKNIQYF. The CDR3 nucleotides read TGTGCCAGCAGTTTATGGGCGGCTAGCGGGAGTATAGCCAAAAACATTCAGTACTTC.

This clone was observed a single time. This CDR3 is CASRRTSTPGELFF. CDR3 nucleotides: TGTGCCAGCAGGAGAACTAGCACTCCCGGGGAGCTGTTTTTT. V is TRBV2 and J is TRBJ2-2, with D possibly matching TRBD2 (6 bases). Trimming took 6 bases from V and 6 from J, leaving 14 bases between them. Looked up from germline, CDR1 is SNHLY and CDR2 is FYNNEI. The CDR3 runs to 14 residues.